Listed below are T cell receptor beta chains from one sample, sequenced in a study of T cell responses to AZD1222 COVID-19 vaccine. TCRdb's copy holds only in-frame clones and misses some; the assay was immunoSEQ multiplex PCR. In the table there are about 99,000 clones, over 75% of which are singletons. This specimen was peripheral blood, taken on day 0 of AZD1222 vaccination. These receptor sequences come from an adult in good health. The CDR3 runs from the conserved cysteine through the conserved F or W. A D gene is named only where the DNA matches it firmly. Not every row has a clone size; where given, it reads once, few, many or a size class.

NA | NA | 12 | TRBJ2-1 | TRBV7-2 | TGTGCCAGCAGCACTGGACAGTATGAGCAGTTCTTC | CASSTGQYEQFF
NA | NA | 14 | TRBJ1-1 | TRBV11-3 | TGTGCCAGCAGCTTAGGGGCAGGGGAGACTGAAGCTTTCTTT | CASSLGAGETEAFF
NA | once | 20 | TRBJ2-3 | TRBV4-3 | TGCGCCAGCAGCCAAGCAGGGACCCCCGGGGGCACCGGGGCCGGAGATACGCAGTATTTT | CASSQAGTPGGTGAGDTQYF
TRBD1 | NA | 15 | TRBJ2-7 | TRBV27 | TGTGCCAGCAGTTTAGGACAGGGGGGGTCCTACGAGCAGTACTTC | CASSLGQGGSYEQYF
NA | NA | 13 | TRBJ2-3 | TRBV6-5 | TGTGCCAGCAGTTATGAGGGTTCAGATACGCAGTATTTT | CASSYEGSDTQYF
NA | NA | 13 | TRBJ1-3 | TRBV29-1 | TGCAGCGTTAGGGGCGACTCTGGAAACACCATATATTTT | CSVRGDSGNTIYF
TRBD2 | NA | 15 | TRBJ2-3 | TRBV7-2 | TGTGCCAGCAGCACCGGGACTAGCTTCACAGATACGCAGTATTTT | CASSTGTSFTDTQYF
TRBD2 | few | 15 | TRBJ2-2 | TRBV4-1 | TGCGCCAGCAGCCAAGCGGGAGGAGGTAGCGGGGAGCTGTTTTTT | CASSQAGGGSGELFF
NA | NA | 15 | TRBJ1-1 | TRBV4-2 | TGTGCCAGCAGCCAAGATGTGGGAAAACAAGGTCAAGCTTTCTTT | CASSQDVGKQGQAFF
NA | NA | 13 | TRBJ2-6 | TRBV11-2 | TGTGCCAGCAGCCTGTCTGGGGCCAACGTCCTGACTTTC | CASSLSGANVLTF
NA | NA | 16 | TRBJ2-3 | TRBV18 | TGTGCCAGCTCACCTCAGGGGAATCTGGGCACAGATACGCAGTATTTT | CASSPQGNLGTDTQYF
NA | NA | 16 | TRBJ1-4 | TRBV30 | TGTGCCTGGAGTGTACGCGGGGTTGCAACTAATGAAAAACTGTTTTTT | CAWSVRGVATNEKLFF
NA | NA | 13 | TRBJ1-4 | TRBV5-6 | TGTGCCAGCAGCGTGAGGAGAAATGAAAAACTGTTTTTT | CASSVRRNEKLFF
TRBD1 | NA | 17 | TRBJ2-2 | TRBV5-1 | TGCGCCAGCAGCTTGTATCCGGACAGGGGACGGGCCGGGGAGCTGTTTTTT | CASSLYPDRGRAGELFF
NA | NA | 13 | TRBJ2-3 | TRBV7-2 | TGTGCCAGCAGCTTAGGGAGCACAGATACGCAGTATTTT | CASSLGSTDTQYF
TRBD1 | NA | 15 | TRBJ1-2 | TRBV7-9 | TGTGCCAGCAGCTCACAGGGGGCGCTAAACTATGGCTACACCTTC | CASSSQGALNYGYTF
TRBD2 | NA | 12 | TRBJ2-1 | TRBV5-1 | TGCGCCAGCAGCAGGGGACTAGCGGAGCAGTTCTTC | CASSRGLAEQFF
TRBD1 | NA | 16 | TRBJ2-7 | TRBV7-9 | TGTGCCAGCAGCTTAGGCGGGACAGGGATAGGAGACGAGCAGTACTTC | CASSLGGTGIGDEQYF
NA | NA | 11 | TRBJ1-1 | TRBV20-1 | TGCAGCAGGGTGTTGAACACTGAAGCTTTCTTT | CSRVLNTEAFF
TRBD1 | NA | 14 | TRBJ1-1 | TRBV6-1 | TGTGCCAGCAGTGACGGACAGGGCCACACTGAAGCTTTCTTT | CASSDGQGHTEAFF
NA | NA | 14 | TRBJ1-1 | TRBV6-5 | TGTGCCAGCAGTCACCAGGGTTTGAATACTGAAGCTTTCTTT | CASSHQGLNTEAFF
TRBD1 | NA | 17 | TRBJ1-2 | TRBV28 | TGTGCCAGCAGCCCGGGGACAGGGTCCCCCCTTAACTATGGCTACACCTTC | CASSPGTGSPLNYGYTF